This T cell receptor (beta chain) originates from a study of T cells in Graves' hyperthyroidism and ophthalmopathy. Study conclusions and caveats: Before onset, by a median of approximately 5.9 months, the model predicted ophthalmopathy. Blood held most thyroid clonotypes expanded above 0.001 frequency.

Trimming pared 2 bases from V and 8 bases from J, leaving 13 bases between. CDR1 is SGHTA, CDR2 FQGNSA, per germline. This CDR3 contains 15 residues. This clonotype has ten or more counts. Antigen specificity is unknown. RNA transcripts served as the template for amplifying TCR beta CDR3 regions. Initially, a first-round RT-PCR of the TCR CDR3 employed the HTBI primer set. TCRdb re-analysed the multiplex PCR reads in MiXCR, keeping a single row per CDR3 protein. The sample comprises about 760,000 distinct CDR3 sequences, 35% of which are singletons, and around 32% rests with the top ten. Extraction of PBMCs used 10 ml of fresh peripheral blood.

This TCR came from a woman in her thirties or forties with Graves' hyperthyroidism. The chain uses TRBV7-2 and TRBJ1-6; D is ambiguous. The specimen was blood. CDR3 amino acids: CASSLLGRDDSPLHF. Here the CDR3 DNA reads TGTGCCAGCAGCTTATTAGGTCGGGATGATTCACCCCTCCACTTT.